Below are 17 T cell receptor beta chains sequenced from a single sample in a study of cytomegalovirus exposure and HLA in healthy donors. Generated by immunoSEQ multiplex PCR, the TCRdb table keeps only in-frame clones and is missing some. The sample carries hundreds of thousands of clones, 86% recorded once. Sequenced sample: PBMCs. The receptors were sampled from a woman between 18 and 29 years old in good health and CMV-seronegative.

The chain employs TRBV28 and TRBJ2-5; 7 bases match TRBD1. The CDR3 extends over 14 amino acids. Germline trimming cut 2 bases from V and 2 bases from J; bases unmatched to any gene: 2. Germline loops: CDR1 MDHEN, CDR2 SYDVKM. CDR3 residues: CASSLGTVQETQYF. The CDR3 coding sequence is TGTGCCAGCAGTTTAGGGACAGTACAAGAGACCCAGTACTTC.

This chain connects TRBV19 to TRBJ2-2; 9 nucleotides align to TRBD1. The germline V gene encodes CDR1 LNHDA and CDR2 SQIVND (reference sequence). The CDR3 consists of 15 residues. With 6 bases clipped from V and 3 bases from J, the junction kept 5 bases outside the gene matches. CDR3 sequence: CASRKQGADTGELFF. CDR3 nucleotides: TGTGCCAGTAGGAAACAGGGGGCCGACACCGGGGAGCTGTTTTTT.

The genes are TRBV5-4 and TRBJ2-1, with TRBD1 matching 7 bases. The germline gives CDR1 SGHNT, CDR2 YYREEE (reference sequence). The CDR3 sequence is 15 residues long. The J segment lost 3 bases and the V segment lost 4 bases, leaving 7 bases of the junction unmatched. CDR3 nucleotides: TGTGCCAGCAGCCTTCGACAGGGTGACTACAATGAGCAGTTCTTC. Encoded protein: CASSLRQGDYNEQFF.

Comment on this clone: Mismatch with germline at one junction end may stem from a read error. The chain couples TRBV10-1 to TRBJ2-1, with 8 bases that match TRBD2. This CDR3 has 16 amino acids. CDR1 WNHNN and CDR2 SYGVQD come from the germline V gene (reference sequence). As DNA, the CDR3 is TGCGCCAGCAGTGCCCATCGGACTAGCAGCTACAATGAGCAGCTCTTC. It specifies CASSAHRTSSYNEQLF.

This chain links TRBV2 with TRBJ1-3, with D unresolved. The CDR3 is 15 amino acids. Germline CDR1 SNHLY, CDR2 FYNNEI. The V and J ends lost 5 bases and 1 base respectively, with 12 bases between them. CDR3 coding DNA: TGTGCCAGCAGTCCCCGCCGGAGTTCTGGAAACACCATATATTTT. This translates into CASSPRRSSGNTIYF.

This chain connects TRBV5-1 to TRBJ2-7, with TRBD1 matching over 7 bases. Looked up from germline, CDR1 is SGHRS and CDR2 is YFSETQ. The CDR3 is 14 residues long. The V segment lost 2 bases and the J segment 2 bases; nucleotides outside the gene matches: 4. Written as DNA, the CDR3 is TGCGCCAGCAGCTTAAAAACAGGGGCCTACGAGCAGTACTTC. It encodes CASSLKTGAYEQYF.

The chain combines TRBV30 with TRBJ2-3, with a possible D match to TRBD2 (6 bases). Trimming shortened V by 3 bases and J by 6 bases, and 13 bases separated the two germline ends. Germline CDR1 is GTSNPN and CDR2 is SVGIG (reference sequence). The CDR3 is 13 amino acids. CDR3 bases: TGTGCCTGGAGCGCCGGGAGCGGGGATACGCAGTATTTT. Its translation is CAWSAGSGDTQYF.

This clone occurred once. The chain links TRBV28 to TRBJ2-7, with TRBD1 identical over 7 bases. Germline V gene sequence: CDR1 MDHEN, CDR2 SYDVKM. Trimming at V came to 6 bases and at J to 0 bases, leaving 11 bases not matched to a gene. The CDR3 spans 16 residues. CDR3: CASSKAHRGSSYEQYF. CDR3 nucleotide sequence: TGTGCCAGCAGCAAGGCCCACAGGGGAAGCTCCTACGAGCAGTACTTC.

The chain joins TRBV15 to TRBJ2-7; D not resolved. Germline V gene lookup returns CDR1 LNHNV and CDR2 YYDKDF (reference sequence). This CDR3 contains 12 residues. Trimming took 4 bases from V and 7 from J, leaving 11 bases between them. DNA for the CDR3: TGTGCCACCAGCACTGGAATACAGGAGCAGTACTTC. This encodes CATSTGIQEQYF.

The rearrangement uses TRBV9 and TRBJ2-2; 10 bases align to TRBD2. Germline V lookup: CDR1 SGDLS, CDR2 YYNGEE. This CDR3 is 14 amino acids long. V gave up 3 bases and J gave up 6 bases; unmatched junction bases: 2. In DNA, the CDR3 is TGTGCCAGCAGCGATAGCGGGAGGCCCGGGGAGCTGTTTTTT. This encodes CASSDSGRPGELFF.

The V call is TRBV6-5, the J call TRBJ2-1; a possible D gene is TRBD1 (6 bases). V lost 7 bases and J 9 bases, leaving 10 bases between the germline ends. The CDR3 has 11 amino acids. CDR1 and CDR2 (germline): MNHEY, SVGAGI. The CDR3 DNA reads TGTGCCAGCACCAAAGGGGGTGAGCAGTTCTTC. Translating gives CASTKGGEQFF.

The chain combines TRBV9 with TRBJ2-1; 10 bases align to TRBD2. The germline V gene has CDR1 SGDLS and CDR2 YYNGEE. This CDR3 is built from 15 residues. After removal of 5 bases from V and 6 bases from J, the junction contained 8 bases not matched to a gene. The CDR3: CASSTSGAVSNEQFF. CDR3 coding DNA: TGTGCCAGCAGTACTAGCGGGGCTGTTAGCAATGAGCAGTTCTTC.

The CDR3 loop is CASSPTSVTQYF. CDR3 sequence (DNA): TGTGCCAGCAGCCCGACTAGCGTGACCCAGTACTTC. V gene TRBV7-2 combines with J gene TRBJ2-5, with 8 bases fitting TRBD2. CDR3 size: 12 residues. J gave up 7 bases and V 5 bases, and 3 bases lay outside the gene matches. Germline V gene lookup returns CDR1 SGHTA and CDR2 FQGNSA.

Regarding this clone: This same CDR3 is encoded by further DNA sequences in the sample. The chain recombines TRBV28 with TRBJ2-7, with 12 bases lining up with TRBD2. The CDR3 runs to 15 residues. Germline V gene lookup returns CDR1 MDHEN and CDR2 SYDVKM. V was pared by 2 bases and J by 2 bases, with 1 base of the junction left unmatched. Here the CDR3 DNA reads TGTGCCAGCAGTTTACTAGCGGGAGGGCCCTACGAGCAGTACTTC. Amino acids: CASSLLAGGPYEQYF.

The V call is TRBV7-9, the J call TRBJ1-1; tentative D call: TRBD1 (5 bases). V was shortened by 2 bases and J by 2 bases, with 21 bases between the two germline ends. Germline lookup yields CDR1 SEHNR and CDR2 FQNEAQ (reference sequence). The CDR3 has 18 residues. The CDR3 DNA reads TGTGCCAGCAGCTTAAGCTTGCAGGGTATTGTCTTCAACACTGAAGCTTTCTTT. Amino acid sequence: CASSLSLQGIVFNTEAFF.

The genes are TRBV7-9 and TRBJ2-7, with 7 bases aligning to TRBD1. Germline V gives CDR1 SEHNR, CDR2 FQNEAQ (reference sequence). V shed 1 base, J shed 9 bases, and the junction held 6 bases outside the gene matches. The CDR3 is 13 residues long. CDR3 nucleotide sequence: TGTGCCAGCAGCTTAGGGACAGGAGAGGGGCAGTACTTC. It is translated as CASSLGTGEGQYF.

The rearrangement joins TRBV18 to TRBJ1-2; 10 bases fit TRBD1. Germline V gene sequence: CDR1 KGHSH, CDR2 LQKENI. The CDR3 is 15 amino acids. The junction had 5 bases not matched to a gene; V was cut back by 4 bases and J by 3 bases. Here the CDR3 reads CASSLGQGGDYGYTF. In nucleotides, the CDR3 is TGTGCCAGCTCACTAGGACAGGGGGGCGACTATGGCTACACCTTC.